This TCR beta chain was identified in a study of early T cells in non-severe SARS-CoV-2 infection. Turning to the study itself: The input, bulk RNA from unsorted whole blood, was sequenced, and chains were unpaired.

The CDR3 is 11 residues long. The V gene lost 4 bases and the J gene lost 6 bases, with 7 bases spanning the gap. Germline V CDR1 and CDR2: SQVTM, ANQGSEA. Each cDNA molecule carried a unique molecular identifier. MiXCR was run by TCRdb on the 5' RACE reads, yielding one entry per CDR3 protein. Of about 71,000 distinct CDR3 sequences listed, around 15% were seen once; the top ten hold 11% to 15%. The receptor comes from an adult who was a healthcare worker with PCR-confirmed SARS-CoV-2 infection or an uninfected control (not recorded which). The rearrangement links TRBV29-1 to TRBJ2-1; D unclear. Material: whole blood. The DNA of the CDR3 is TGCAGCGTTGGCAGGCCCAATGAGCAGTTCTTC. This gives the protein CSVGRPNEQFF.